Below, one TCR beta chain is given with its context. This clonotype was found many times. There is no known antigen for this receptor. Base qualities were left out, and no much larger clone turns up one base away. What the treatment or condition label conveys for this sample: in vitro stimulation with specific CMV peptide epitopes to enrich CMV-specific T cells. Based on the germline V gene (reference sequence), the CDR1 and CDR2 sequences are LNHDA and SQIVND. The cysteine opens and the phenylalanine closes a CDR3 of 16 amino acids. Only CDR3 DNA remains: 48 bases, in frame from the first base. Between the V and J ends, shortened by 3 bases and 5 bases respectively, the junction contains 14 bases. The instrument was an Illumina HiSeq 1500. Starting from the raw public reads, TCRdb applied fastp trimming at Q25, assembled clones with MiXCR and retained in-frame beta chains. Entries are consolidated by CDR3 protein sequence, retaining the most common genes and DNA. Within this sample are roughly 90,000 distinct CDR3 sequences, with under 30% of them counted one time only. The ten biggest clones cover approximately 53% of the sample.

The sample comes from a study of T cell repertoires in cytomegalovirus infection (dated by TCRdb to 2018 to 2020). Describing the broader study: The peptide stimulations were aimed at well-studied HLA-B-restricted epitopes as well as recently identified HLA-C-restricted CMV epitopes, whose presentation resists viral immunomodulation. The HLA type of each donor mattered for the analysis, because public TCR beta signatures pointed to carriage of CMV infection along with the matching HLA type. What the study reported, not specific to this receptor: In both this cohort and an independent cohort of 352 donors, the cumulative frequency of public TCR beta family members distinguished carriers of CMV infection plus the relevant HLA type. The ex vivo response was dominated by HLA-C-restricted CMV-specific TCR beta clonotypes, which also provided the single most frequent clonotype in two of eight donors.

The receptor's source is a human donor in good health (CMV status not recorded). Some clones in this sample may be carry-over from other donors' samples. The sequencing here drew on CD8+ T cells from cultured PBMCs, taken from culture after CMV antigen stimulation. The rearranged chain carries TRBV19 and TRBJ1-6; no D segment can be confidently identified. DNA sequence: TGTGCCAGTAGTATTAAAGTGGGGATTGATAATTCACCCCTCCACTTT. It translates to CASSIKVGIDNSPLHF.